These 27 T cell receptor beta chains came from one sample sequenced in a study of molecular identifiers for immune sequencing clone quantification. TCRdb fed the PCR reads into MiXCR, producing one record per CDR3 protein. The table lists about 640,000 distinct CDR3 sequences, about 20% of them singletons. Material: naive CD8+ T cells from blood, with Jurkat cell RNA spiked in. Regarding subset: FACS-sorted CD8+CD4-CCR7+CD45RA+ naive T cells. The source is a human donor in good health. Some libraries in this study had Jurkat cell RNA spiked in.

On this clonotype itself: This may stem from a read error, because a much larger clone lies one nucleotide away. V usage is TRBV24-1 and J usage is TRBJ2-2, with unresolved D. CDR3 length: 15 amino acids. Germline assignment: CDR1 KGHDR and CDR2 SFDVKD. In DNA, the CDR3 is TGTGCCGCCAGTGATTTCGGACGGAACACCGGGGAGCTGTTTTTT. Translation gives CAASDFGRNTGELFF.

Many counts were recorded for this clonotype. The genes are TRBV6-6 and TRBJ2-3, with unresolved D. The CDR3 loop spans 16 amino acids. V was cut by 6 bases and J by 0 bases, with 16 bases left in between. CDR1 is MNHNY, CDR2 SVGAGI, per germline (reference sequence). The CDR3 here is CASSLLLIPSTDTQYF. The CDR3 DNA is TGTGCCAGCAGCTTACTTTTAATCCCTAGCACAGATACGCAGTATTTT.

This clonotype came up many times. The rearrangement uses TRBV27 and TRBJ2-3, with 7 bases lining up with TRBD2. V gave up 1 base and J gave up 3 bases; unmatched junction bases: 7. Germline V gene lookup returns CDR1 MNHEY and CDR2 SMNVEV (reference sequence). CDR3 length equals 16 residues. The CDR3 is CASSLLGPGGTDTQYF. The DNA for the CDR3 is TGTGCCAGCAGTTTATTAGGGCCGGGGGGTACAGATACGCAGTATTTT.

This clonotype was seen many times. This rearrangement joins TRBV28 to TRBJ1-6; D is undetermined. The CDR3 has 12 amino acids. V lost 6 bases and J lost 13, with 13 bases in between. CDR1 and CDR2 from the germline V gene are MDHEN and SYDVKM. The CDR3 sequence is CASSPPGPPLHF. CDR3 nucleotides: TGTGCCAGCAGCCCTCCCGGGCCCCCCCTCCACTTT.

This clonotype showed up many times. The genes are TRBV29-1 and TRBJ1-1; no clear D gene. Trimming stripped 3 bases from V and 0 bases from J, with 14 bases between. CDR1 SQVTM and CDR2 ANQGSEA come from the germline V gene. The CDR3 is 15 residues long. The CDR3 nucleotides are TGCAGCGTTGATCCTTCAGGTATCATGAACACTGAAGCTTTCTTT. This gives the protein CSVDPSGIMNTEAFF.

Details on this clonotype: One junction end does not reproduce the germline sequence, and a read error may be involved. The rearrangement links TRBV2 to TRBJ2-2, with D tentatively TRBD1 or TRBD2 (5 bases each). The CDR3 has 15 residues. Germline assignment: CDR1 SNHLY and CDR2 FYNNEI. The CDR3: CASRTGPPNTGELFF. The CDR3 DNA is TGTGCCAGCAGGACGGGACCTCCGAACACCGGGGAGCTGTTTTTC. The variable domain in full, completed from reference TRBV2 and TRBJ2-2, reads EPEVTQTPSHQVTQMGQEVILRCVPISNHLYFYWYRQILGQKVEFLVSFYNNEISEKSEIFDDQFSVERPDGSNFTLKIRSTKLEDSAMYFCASRTGPPNTGELFFGEGSRLTVL.

This clonotype showed up many times. The chain joins TRBV28 to TRBJ2-7, with D possibly being TRBD1 or TRBD2 (5 bases each). Trimming removed 6 bases at V and 4 bases at J, with 37 bases between. The germline gives CDR1 MDHEN, CDR2 SYDVKM. CDR3 size: 21 residues. The chain's CDR3 is CASSLRQNLILVAGLSYEQYF. The CDR3 coding sequence is TGTGCCAGCAGCTTACGCCAAAACCTTATACTAGTGGCAGGGTTGTCGTACGAGCAGTACTTC.

This clonotype was seen a single time. The chain couples TRBV6-6 to TRBJ2-7; tentatively, D is TRBD1 or TRBD2 (5 bases each). The germline V gene has CDR1 MNHNY and CDR2 SVGAGI (reference sequence). This CDR3 comprises 20 residues. Trimming cost V 6 bases and J 7 bases, with 37 bases left between them. The CDR3 region has the DNA TGTGCCAGCAGCCGCCGGGACCGCGCCGAATCCAGGGAAAGTAGCGAAGAGCAGTACTTC. Its protein is CASSRRDRAESRESSEEQYF.

This clonotype was picked up many times. This chain connects TRBV7-9 to TRBJ2-2, with 7 nucleotides matching TRBD2. V gave up 5 bases and J gave up 0 bases; unmatched junction bases: 6. Germline-derived CDR1 and CDR2 are SEHNR and FQNEAQ (reference sequence). CDR3 length equals 16 residues. In DNA, the CDR3 is TGTGCCAGCAGCCCGCCCCGGGGGGCGAACACCGGGGAGCTGTTTTTT. Translation gives CASSPPRGANTGELFF.

Ten or more counts support this clonotype. The rearrangement links TRBV11-2 to TRBJ2-3, with 10 bases that match TRBD2. Trimming removed 1 base from V and 3 bases from J; junction bases left unmatched: 10. The CDR3 consists of 18 residues. Germline V gives CDR1 SGHAT, CDR2 FQNNGV. The CDR3 spells CASSLVASGGAWTDTQYF. CDR3 sequence (DNA): TGTGCCAGCAGCTTAGTAGCGAGCGGGGGGGCGTGGACAGATACGCAGTATTTT.

The chain recombines TRBV27 with TRBJ2-4; no firm D call. The CDR3 spans 14 residues. CDR1 and CDR2 from the germline V gene are MNHEY and SMNVEV (reference sequence). Trimming shortened V by 2 bases and J by 0 bases, and 5 bases separated the two germline ends. CDR3 nucleotides: TGTGCCAGCAGTTTAATGACAGCCAAAAACATTCAGTACTTC. This encodes CASSLMTAKNIQYF.

This clonotype was seen at least ten times. The rearrangement joins TRBV19 to TRBJ1-2; 8 positions match TRBD1. Germline values: CDR1 LNHDA, CDR2 SQIVND (reference sequence). The CDR3 runs to 15 residues. Trimming cost V 6 bases and J 4 bases; bases outside gene matches: 10. The DNA for the CDR3 is TGTGCCAGTAGCCAACCGGGACAGGTACTCTATGGCTACACCTTC. Translation gives CASSQPGQVLYGYTF.

Comment on this clonotype: This may arise from a read error, as a much more abundant clone is one base away. The chain uses TRBV7-2 and TRBJ2-3; TRBD2 matches at 8 bases. The CDR3 has 21 residues. J lost 2 bases, V lost 1 base, and 20 bases had no gene match. In germline, CDR1 is SGHTA, CDR2 FQGNSA. CDR3 DNA: TGTGCCAGCAGCTTAGGGGCAACCGGGGCTAGCGGGTCGGATTACACAGATACGCAGTATTTT. Residues: CASSLGATGASGSDYTDTQYF.

For this clonotype: A much larger clone lies a single base off, so this may be a read error. This sequence joins TRBV2 and TRBJ2-2; weak D call: TRBD2 (6 bases). V was trimmed by 5 bases and J by 6 bases, leaving 25 bases between them. Germline lookup yields CDR1 SNHLY and CDR2 FYNNEI. The CDR3 length is 18 residues. This CDR3 reads CASSKFRLTSGSSGELFF. DNA for the CDR3: TGTGCCAGCAGTAAATTTCGGTTGACTAGTGGATCTTCCGGGGAGCTGTTTTTT.

This chain uses TRBV5-4 with TRBJ2-7; 9 bases fit TRBD1. Germline values: CDR1 SGHNT, CDR2 YYREEE (reference sequence). Trimming removed 2 bases from V and 5 bases from J; junction bases left unmatched: 5. This CDR3 is built from 14 residues. CDR3 region: CASSFRDRAHEQYF. In DNA, the CDR3 is TGTGCCAGCAGCTTCCGGGACAGGGCCCACGAGCAGTACTTC.

With respect to this clonotype: Relative to the germline gene, one junction end is altered; a read error may explain this. The genes are TRBV25-1 and TRBJ2-7, with TRBD1 matching over 7 bases. There are 15 residues in the CDR3. Germline CDR1 and CDR2: MGHDK and SYGVNS. The CDR3 region has the DNA TGTGCCTGCAGTGAAAGGGACAGAATATTGGGCGAGCAGTACTTC. Translating gives CACSERDRILGEQYF.

The chain uses TRBV5-1 and TRBJ2-7; tentatively, D is TRBD2 (7 bases). This CDR3 has 13 amino acids. Germline lookup yields CDR1 SGHRS and CDR2 YFSETQ. The ends were cut back, 4 bases at V and 5 bases at J, with 13 bases in the middle. The CDR3 loop is CASSEGGANEQYF. CDR3 bases: TGCGCCAGCAGCGAGGGGGGGGCCAACGAGCAGTACTTC.

This clonotype turned up a few times. This sequence joins TRBV5-1 and TRBJ2-7; the D gene could be TRBD1 or TRBD2 (5 bases each). The V gene's germline CDR1 is SGHRS and CDR2 YFSETQ. The CDR3 totals 13 residues. Deletions cut 1 base from V and 5 bases from J, with 10 bases between. The DNA of the CDR3 is TGCGCCAGCAGCTTGCCGCAGGGAGACGAGCAGTACTTC. Protein product: CASSLPQGDEQYF.

V is TRBV19 and J is TRBJ2-2; maybe TRBD2 (5 bases). The CDR3 spans 14 residues. The germline V gene has CDR1 LNHDA and CDR2 SQIVND (reference sequence). Between the trimmed V and J ends, which lost 5 bases and 6 bases, there was a span of 13 bases. As DNA, the CDR3 is TGTGCCAGTAGTGTCTGGGAGAGTTCCGGGGAGCTGTTTTTT. It translates to CASSVWESSGELFF.

Regarding this clonotype: Given a much more abundant clone one base away, this may be a read error. The V and J genes are TRBV30 and TRBJ1-1; TRBD1 matches 8 bases. After removal of 5 bases from V and 3 bases from J, the junction contained 11 bases not matched to a gene. CDR1 GTSNPN and CDR2 SVGIG come from the germline V gene (reference sequence). The CDR3 length is 15 residues. The CDR3 nucleotides read TGTGCCTGGGAACGCTCAGGGGGCCTGGACACTGAAGCTTTCTTT. Amino acids: CAWERSGGLDTEAFF.

On this clonotype itself: This likely comes from a read error, as the CDR3 has no conserved phenylalanine or tryptophan at its end. The V and J genes are TRBV12-3 or TRBV12-4 and TRBJ2-3; tentatively, D is TRBD1 (5 bases). The CDR3 has 16 residues. CDR3 coding DNA: TGTGCCAGCAGCTATCTAAAAGGACCGAGCACAGGTACGCAGTATCTT. It encodes CASSYLKGPSTGTQYL.

This clonotype turned up a few times. The chain combines TRBV13 with TRBJ2-2, with D possibly matching TRBD1 (5 bases). Germline V gives CDR1 PRHDT, CDR2 FYEKMQ (reference sequence). The CDR3 extends over 15 amino acids. Trimming took 4 bases from V and 6 from J, leaving 15 bases between them. Here the CDR3 reads CASSSLGRVPGELFF. As DNA, the CDR3 is TGTGCCAGCAGCTCCCTTGGCAGGGTCCCCGGGGAGCTGTTTTTT.

This clonotype occurred many times. The chain carries TRBV27 and TRBJ2-7; the D is unclear. CDR3 size: 16 residues. Germline CDR1 is MNHEY and CDR2 is SMNVEV (reference sequence). V was shortened by 0 bases and J by 0 bases, with 12 bases between the two germline ends. Here the CDR3 reads CASSLSWARNSYEQYF. As DNA, the CDR3 is TGTGCCAGCAGTTTATCGTGGGCCAGAAACTCCTACGAGCAGTACTTC.

The rearrangement uses TRBV28 and TRBJ1-5; D possibly corresponds to TRBD1 (5 bases). CDR3 size: 13 residues. CDR1 MDHEN and CDR2 SYDVKM come from the germline V gene. The germline V and J ends were trimmed by 8 bases and 0 bases, with 8 bases remaining between them. This CDR3 reads CASQGYSNQPQHF. CDR3 nucleotide sequence: TGTGCCAGCCAGGGTTATAGCAATCAGCCCCAGCATTTT.

This clonotype was seen a handful of times. The chain is built from TRBV24-1 and TRBJ2-2; D possibly matches TRBD1 or TRBD2 (6 bases each). CDR1 and CDR2 (germline): KGHDR, SFDVKD. The V gene lost 0 bases and the J gene lost 5 bases, with 18 bases spanning the gap. This CDR3 region has 18 residues. DNA for the CDR3: TGTGCCACCAGTGATTTGTCGGAGGGGGGAGGAGTAACCGGGGAGCTGTTTTTT. Encoded protein: CATSDLSEGGGVTGELFF.

This clonotype has a count of ten or more. The chain employs TRBV28 and TRBJ2-2; D unclear. Per germline, CDR1 MDHEN and CDR2 SYDVKM. Trimming removed 6 bases at V and 0 bases at J, with 2 bases between. The CDR3 runs to 12 residues. CDR3 bases: TGTGCCAGCAGGACGAACACCGGGGAGCTGTTTTTT. Protein product: CASRTNTGELFF.

The rearrangement links TRBV20-1 to TRBJ2-3; 14 bases fit TRBD2. CDR1 and CDR2 (germline): DFQATT, SNEGSKA (reference sequence). J was trimmed by 3 bases and V by 3 bases; bases with no gene match: 20. This CDR3 contains 21 residues. This CDR3 is CSASPSTGTSGRGFYTDTQYF. CDR3 in DNA: TGCAGTGCTAGTCCCTCAACCGGGACTAGCGGGAGAGGGTTTTATACAGATACGCAGTATTTT.